This TCR beta chain was identified in a study of vaccination effects on CD4 cells after COVID-19. Study overall: Participants received two doses of either the BNT162b2 or mRNA-1273 vaccine.

About this clone: The antigen remains unidentified.

The V end was cut by 3 bases, the J end by 0 bases, with 9 bases between. Germline V gene sequence: CDR1 SGHAT, CDR2 FQNNGV. The CDR3 loop spans 14 amino acids. Antigen-specific CD4+ T cells were expanded with viral peptide pools in the ViraFEST assay before sequencing. Isolating CD4+ T cells followed about 11 days of culture. The study found no prior SARS-CoV-2 infection in the vaccine recipients, who tested negative for nucleocapsid antibodies. With roughly 10 ug/ml peptides and around 10 IU/ml IL-2, approximately 2.2 million PBMC per well were cultured. Days 3 and 7 saw half the medium replaced with IL-2 medium. Using immunoSEQ multiplex PCR, the repertoire was profiled, and TCRdb retains in-frame clones only, with some absent. The table includes around 55,000 clones, about two thirds detected once.

The receptor comes from a human donor who received a COVID-19 vaccine. The rearrangement links TRBV11-2 to TRBJ2-7; possibly TRBD2 for D (6 bases). The material was CD4+ T cells from PBMCs cultured with SARS-CoV-2 spike peptides, obtained before COVID-19 vaccination. CDR3 loop: CASSLRGGSYEQYF. The CDR3 DNA sequence: TGTGCCAGCAGCTTGCGGGGAGGCTCCTACGAGCAGTACTTC. Full variable domain (missing parts from reference TRBV11-2 and TRBJ2-7): EAGVAQSPRYKIIEKRQSVAFWCNPISGHATLYWYQQILGQGPKLLIQFQNNGVVDDSQLPKDRFSAERLKGVDSTLKIQPAKLEDSAVYLCASSLRGGSYEQYFGPGTRLTVT.